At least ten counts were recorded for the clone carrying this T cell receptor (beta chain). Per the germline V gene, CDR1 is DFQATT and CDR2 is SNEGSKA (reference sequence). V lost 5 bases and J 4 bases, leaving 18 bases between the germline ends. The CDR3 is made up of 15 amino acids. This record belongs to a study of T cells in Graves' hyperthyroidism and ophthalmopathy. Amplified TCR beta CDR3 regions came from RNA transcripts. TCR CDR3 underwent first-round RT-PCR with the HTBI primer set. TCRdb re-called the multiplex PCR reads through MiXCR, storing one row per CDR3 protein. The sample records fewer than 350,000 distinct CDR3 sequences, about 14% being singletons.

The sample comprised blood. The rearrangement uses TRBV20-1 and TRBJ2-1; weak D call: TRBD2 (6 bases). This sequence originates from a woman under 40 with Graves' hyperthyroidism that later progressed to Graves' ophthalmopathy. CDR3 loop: CSASTGGARYNEQFF. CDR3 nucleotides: TGCAGTGCTTCGACTGGCGGGGCCAGGTACAATGAGCAGTTCTTC.